The present T cell receptor (beta chain) was sequenced within a study of blood T cell repertoires in COVID-19. The germline V gene has CDR1 SGDLS and CDR2 YYNGEE. After removal of 1 base from V and 2 bases from J, the junction contained 7 bases not matched to a gene. The CDR3 covers 17 residues. This clone is a singleton in its sample. Assay: immunoSEQ multiplex PCR; the TCRdb copy retains only in-frame clones and omits some. This repertoire shows 430,000 or so clones, more than 70% found once; its top ten account for 1.4% to 1.5%. The sequence derives from a woman in her late teens or twenties who had been exposed to COVID-19. This chain uses TRBV9 with TRBJ2-1, with 9 bases that match TRBD1. The sample taken for sequencing was PBMCs or T cells enriched from blood (not recorded which). Here the CDR3 DNA reads TGTGCCAGCAGCGTATCAGACGGGACAGGGCCCTACAATGAGCAGTTCTTC. This codes for CASSVSDGTGPYNEQFF. The variable domain in full, completed from reference TRBV9 and TRBJ2-1, reads DSGVTQTPKHLITATGQRVTLRCSPRSGDLSVYWYQQSLDQGLQFLIQYYNGEERAKGNILERFSAQQFPDLHSELNLSSLELGDSALYFCASSVSDGTGPYNEQFFGPGTRLTVL.